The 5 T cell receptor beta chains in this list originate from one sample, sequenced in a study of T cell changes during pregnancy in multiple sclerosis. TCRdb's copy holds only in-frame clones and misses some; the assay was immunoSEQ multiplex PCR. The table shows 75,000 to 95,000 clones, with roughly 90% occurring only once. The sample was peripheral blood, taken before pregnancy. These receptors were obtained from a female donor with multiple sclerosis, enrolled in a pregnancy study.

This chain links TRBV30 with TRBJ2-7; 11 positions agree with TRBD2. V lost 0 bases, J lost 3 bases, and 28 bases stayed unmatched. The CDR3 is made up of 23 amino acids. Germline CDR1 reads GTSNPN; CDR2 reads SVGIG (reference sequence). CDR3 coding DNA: TGTGCCTGGAGTGTGACTAGCGGGGAGGTTGCTGTTGCTACCCCGTTGTCCGTCTACGAGCAGTACTTC. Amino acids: CAWSVTSGEVAVATPLSVYEQYF. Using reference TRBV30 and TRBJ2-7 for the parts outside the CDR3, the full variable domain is SQTIHQWPATLVQPVGSPLSLECTVEGTSNPNLYWYRQAAGRGLQLLFYSVGIGQISSEVPQNLSASRPQDRQFILSSKKLLLSDSGFYLCAWSVTSGEVAVATPLSVYEQYFGPGTRLTVT.

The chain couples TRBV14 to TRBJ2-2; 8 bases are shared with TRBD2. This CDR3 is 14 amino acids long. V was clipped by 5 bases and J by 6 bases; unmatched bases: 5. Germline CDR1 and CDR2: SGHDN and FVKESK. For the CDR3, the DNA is TGTGCCAGCAGCGTCGCGGGGGGCCCCGGGGAGCTGTTTTTT. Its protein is CASSVAGGPGELFF.

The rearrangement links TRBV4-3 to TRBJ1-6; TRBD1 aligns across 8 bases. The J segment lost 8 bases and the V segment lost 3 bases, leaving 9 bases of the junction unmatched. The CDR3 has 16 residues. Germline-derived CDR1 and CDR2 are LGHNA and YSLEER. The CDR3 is CASSHAGQGAYSPLHF. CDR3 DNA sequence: TGCGCCAGCAGCCATGCTGGACAGGGAGCTTATTCACCCCTCCACTTT.

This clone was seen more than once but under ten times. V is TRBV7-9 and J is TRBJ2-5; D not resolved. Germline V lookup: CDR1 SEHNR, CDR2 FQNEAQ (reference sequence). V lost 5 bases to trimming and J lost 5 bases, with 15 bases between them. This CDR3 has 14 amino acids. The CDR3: CASSPAGFWETQYF. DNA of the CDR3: TGTGCCAGCAGCCCTGCCGGGTTCTGGGAGACCCAGTACTTC.

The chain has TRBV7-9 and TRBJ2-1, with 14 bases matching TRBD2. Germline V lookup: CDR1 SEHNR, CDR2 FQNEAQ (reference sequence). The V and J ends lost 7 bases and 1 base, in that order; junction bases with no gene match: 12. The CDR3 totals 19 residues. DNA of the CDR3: TGTGCCAGCACCCTCACTGGGACTAGCGGGGGATTTTCCTACAATGAGCAGTTCTTC. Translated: CASTLTGTSGGFSYNEQFF.